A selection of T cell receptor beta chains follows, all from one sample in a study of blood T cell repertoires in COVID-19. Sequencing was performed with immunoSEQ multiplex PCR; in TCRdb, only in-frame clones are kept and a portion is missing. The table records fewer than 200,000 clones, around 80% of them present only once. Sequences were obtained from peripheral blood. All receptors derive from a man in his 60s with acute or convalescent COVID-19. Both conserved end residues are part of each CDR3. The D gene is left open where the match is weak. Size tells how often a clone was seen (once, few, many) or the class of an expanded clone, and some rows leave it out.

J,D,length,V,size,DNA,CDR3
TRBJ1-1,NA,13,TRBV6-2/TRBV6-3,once,TGTGCCAGCAGTTCCCAGGCCCCGGTGGGTGCTTTCTTT,CASSSQAPVGAFF
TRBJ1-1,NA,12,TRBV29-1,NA,TGCAGCGTTGGACCGACAGGACTTGAAGCTTTCTTT,CSVGPTGLEAFF
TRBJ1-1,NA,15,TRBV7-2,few,TGTGCCAGCAGCTTAATTGGGGCGACGGGCACTGAAGCTTTCTTT,CASSLIGATGTEAFF
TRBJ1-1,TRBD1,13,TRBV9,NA,TGTGCCAGCAGCGCAGGGACAGAGTTTGAAGCTTTCTTT,CASSAGTEFEAFF
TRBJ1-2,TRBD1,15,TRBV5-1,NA,TGCGCCAGCAGCTCGACAGGGTTACGGGACTATGGCTACACCTTC,CASSSTGLRDYGYTF
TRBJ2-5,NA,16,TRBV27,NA,TGTGCCAGCAGTTTATTCTTTGGGGGCCCTCAAGAGACCCAGTACTTC,CASSLFFGGPQETQYF
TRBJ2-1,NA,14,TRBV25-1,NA,TGTGCCAGCAGTGACCCAGGGGAATACAATGAGCAGTTCTTC,CASSDPGEYNEQFF
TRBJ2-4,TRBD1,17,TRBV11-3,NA,TGTGCCAGCAGCGAAAGTCGCCGGGACAGGGGGAAAAACATTCAGTACTTC,CASSESRRDRGKNIQYF
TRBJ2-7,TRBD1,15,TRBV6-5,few,TGTGCCAGCAGTTACTCGGGACAGGGGGCTGGGGAGCAGTACTTC,CASSYSGQGAGEQYF
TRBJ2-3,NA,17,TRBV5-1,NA,TGCGCCAGCAGCTTGAGAGGGCGGACGGGTATCGCAGATACGCAGTATTTT,CASSLRGRTGIADTQYF
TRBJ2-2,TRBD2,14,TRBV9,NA,TGTGCCAGCAGCATTAGCGGGGGTGGCGGGGAGCTGTTTTTT,CASSISGGGGELFF
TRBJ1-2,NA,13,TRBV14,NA,TGTGCCAGCAGCCTCAGCGAATACTATGGCTACACCTTC,CASSLSEYYGYTF
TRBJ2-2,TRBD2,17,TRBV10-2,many,TGCGCCAGCAACCAGGCGGGACTAGCCTTTAACACCGGGGAGCTGTTTTTT,CASNQAGLAFNTGELFF